These 2 T cell receptor beta chains were all obtained from the same sample, sequenced in a study of blood T cells in healthy people across ages. A J-beta primer mix and a sample-barcoded 5' primer were used in a second PCR of about 7 to 12 cycles. TCRdb called the 5' RACE reads again in MiXCR, with one record for every CDR3 protein. This repertoire shows about 580,000 distinct CDR3 sequences, around 48% found once; its top ten account for roughly 24%. The material sequenced was blood. The receptors come from an elderly man in good health.

This clonotype turned up a few times. J is TRBJ2-1 and V is TRBV9; tentatively, D is TRBD2 (5 bases). CDR1 is SGDLS, CDR2 YYNGEE, per germline. The CDR3 consists of 15 residues. Trimming stripped 4 bases from V and 7 bases from J, with 18 bases between. The CDR3 loop is CASSMLSPGWNEQFF. The CDR3 DNA sequence: TGTGCCAGCAGCATGCTCTCTCCGGGGTGGAATGAGCAGTTCTTC. The complete variable domain, with remaining parts taken from reference TRBV9 and TRBJ2-1, reads DSGVTQTPKHLITATGQRVTLRCSPRSGDLSVYWYQQSLDQGLQFLIQYYNGEERAKGNILERFSAQQFPDLHSELNLSSLELGDSALYFCASSMLSPGWNEQFFGPGTRLTVL.

V gene TRBV4-1 combines with J gene TRBJ2-3; D unresolved. The CDR3 length is 16 residues. Germline V gene lookup returns CDR1 MGHRA and CDR2 YSYEKL. V was shortened by 5 bases and J by 3 bases, with 18 bases between the two germline ends. In nucleotides, the CDR3 is TGCGCCAGCAGCACAAGTTCCCGGACGGAAACAGATACGCAGTATTTT. This encodes CASSTSSRTETDTQYF.